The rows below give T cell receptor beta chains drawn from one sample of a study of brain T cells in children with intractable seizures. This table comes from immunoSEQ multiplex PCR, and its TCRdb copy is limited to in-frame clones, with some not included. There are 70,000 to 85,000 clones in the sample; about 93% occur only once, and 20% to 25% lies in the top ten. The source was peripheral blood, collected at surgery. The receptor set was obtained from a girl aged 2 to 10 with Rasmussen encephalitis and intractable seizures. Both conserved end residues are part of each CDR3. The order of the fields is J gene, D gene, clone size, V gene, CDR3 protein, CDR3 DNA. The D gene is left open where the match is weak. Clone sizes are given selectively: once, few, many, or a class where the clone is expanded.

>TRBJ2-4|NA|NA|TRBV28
CASSLRAGLAKNIQYF
TGTGCCAGCAGTTTAAGGGCGGGGCTAGCCAAAAACATTCAGTACTTC
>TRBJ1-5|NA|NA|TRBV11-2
CASSLSGASNQPQHF
TGTGCCAGCAGCCTCTCGGGGGCCAGCAATCAGCCCCAGCATTTT
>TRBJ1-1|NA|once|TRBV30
CAWSVGVWAYEAFF
TGTGCCTGGAGTGTCGGAGTTTGGGCCTATGAAGCTTTCTTT
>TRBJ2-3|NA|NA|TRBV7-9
CASSFGGLEDRSDTQYF
TGTGCCAGCAGCTTTGGGGGGCTAGAAGATCGCTCAGATACGCAGTATTTT
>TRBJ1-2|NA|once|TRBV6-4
CASSELGPRRGYTF
TGTGCCAGCAGTGAATTGGGGCCCCGGCGGGGCTACACCTTC
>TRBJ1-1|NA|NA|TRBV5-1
CASSPILNTEAFF
TGCGCCAGCAGCCCCATACTGAACACTGAAGCTTTCTTT
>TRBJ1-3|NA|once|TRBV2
CASSPNLNTIYF
TGTGCCAGCAGCCCGAACCTGAACACCATATATTTT
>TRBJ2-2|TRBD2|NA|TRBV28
CASSFPTIPPTSEGTGELFF
TGTGCCAGCAGTTTTCCGACTATCCCGCCGACTAGCGAGGGCACCGGGGAGCTGTTTTTT
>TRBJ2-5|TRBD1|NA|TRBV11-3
CASSNVGDRQETQYF
TGTGCCAGCAGTAACGTCGGGGACAGGCAAGAGACCCAGTACTTC
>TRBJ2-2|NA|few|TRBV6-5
CASSFRGLYTGELFF
TGTGCCAGCAGTTTCCGCGGACTTTACACCGGGGAGCTGTTTTTT